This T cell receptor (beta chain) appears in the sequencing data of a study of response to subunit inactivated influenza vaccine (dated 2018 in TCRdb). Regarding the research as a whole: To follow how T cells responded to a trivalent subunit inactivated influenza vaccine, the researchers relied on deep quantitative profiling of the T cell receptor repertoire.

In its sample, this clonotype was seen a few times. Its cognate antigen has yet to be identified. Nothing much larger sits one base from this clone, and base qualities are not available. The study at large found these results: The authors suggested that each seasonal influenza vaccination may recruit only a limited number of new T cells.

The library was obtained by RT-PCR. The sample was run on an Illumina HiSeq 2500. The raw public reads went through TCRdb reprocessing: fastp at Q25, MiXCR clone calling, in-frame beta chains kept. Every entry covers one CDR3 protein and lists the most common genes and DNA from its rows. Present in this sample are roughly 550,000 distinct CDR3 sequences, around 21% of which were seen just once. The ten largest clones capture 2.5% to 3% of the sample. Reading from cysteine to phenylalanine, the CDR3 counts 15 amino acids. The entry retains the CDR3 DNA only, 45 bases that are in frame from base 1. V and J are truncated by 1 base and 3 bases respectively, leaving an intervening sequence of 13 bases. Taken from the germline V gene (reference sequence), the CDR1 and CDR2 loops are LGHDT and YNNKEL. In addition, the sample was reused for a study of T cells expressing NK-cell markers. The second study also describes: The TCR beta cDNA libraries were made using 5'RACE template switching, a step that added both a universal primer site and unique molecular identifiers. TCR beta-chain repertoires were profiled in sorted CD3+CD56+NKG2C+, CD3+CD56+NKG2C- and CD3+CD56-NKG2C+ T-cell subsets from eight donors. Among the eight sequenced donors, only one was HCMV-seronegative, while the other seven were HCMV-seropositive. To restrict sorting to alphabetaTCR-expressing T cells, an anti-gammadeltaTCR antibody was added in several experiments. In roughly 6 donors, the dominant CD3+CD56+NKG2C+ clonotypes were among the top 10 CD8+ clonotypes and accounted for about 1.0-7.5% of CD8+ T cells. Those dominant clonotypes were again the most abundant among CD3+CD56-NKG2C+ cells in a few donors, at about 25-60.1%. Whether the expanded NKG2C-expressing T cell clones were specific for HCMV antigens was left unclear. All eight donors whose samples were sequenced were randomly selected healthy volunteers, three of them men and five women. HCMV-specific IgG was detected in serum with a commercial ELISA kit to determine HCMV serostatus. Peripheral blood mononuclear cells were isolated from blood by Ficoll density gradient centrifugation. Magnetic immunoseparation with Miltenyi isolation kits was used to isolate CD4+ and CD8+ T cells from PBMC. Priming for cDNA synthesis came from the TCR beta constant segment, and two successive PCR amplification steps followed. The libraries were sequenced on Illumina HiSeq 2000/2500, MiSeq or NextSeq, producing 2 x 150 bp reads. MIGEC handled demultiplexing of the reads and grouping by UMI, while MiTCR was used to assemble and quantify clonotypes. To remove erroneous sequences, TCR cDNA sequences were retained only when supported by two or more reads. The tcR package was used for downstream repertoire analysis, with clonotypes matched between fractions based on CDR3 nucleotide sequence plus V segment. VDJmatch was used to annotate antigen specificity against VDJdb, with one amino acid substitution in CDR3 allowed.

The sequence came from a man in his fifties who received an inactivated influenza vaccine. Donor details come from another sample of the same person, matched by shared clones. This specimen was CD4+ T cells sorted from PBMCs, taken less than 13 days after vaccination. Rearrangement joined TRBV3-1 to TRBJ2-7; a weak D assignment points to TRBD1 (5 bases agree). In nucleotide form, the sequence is TGTGCCAGCAGCCAAGGCATGGCAGGGAACTACGAGCAGTACTTC. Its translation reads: CASSQGMAGNYEQYF.